This T cell receptor beta chain was recorded in a study of beta chain features in type 1 diabetes. Study-wide points: Diminished insertions and augmented deletions at VDJ junctions characterized type 1 diabetes patients. Within each of all four CD4+ subsets, Type 1 diabetes patients had TCRB CDR3s that were moderately but significantly shorter. Any HLA effect on TCRB rearrangement was left unresolved by small sub-analyses.

The study reverse transcribed the entire isolated RNA, so it sequenced expressed TCRB transcripts. Profiled with immunoSEQ multiplex PCR; TCRdb holds only in-frame clones, not every one. The sample includes about 650,000 clones, roughly 12% seen only once; the top ten take 0.095% to 0.15%. This CDR3 comprises 15 residues. Germline loops: CDR1 SGHAT, CDR2 FQNNGV. V was clipped by 6 bases and J by 2 bases, with 17 bases between them. About this clone: Its target is unknown.

Sequenced material: naive CD4+ T cells from blood. This rearrangement joins TRBV11-2 to TRBJ2-7, with TRBD2 as a possible D gene (6 bases). The receptor comes from a man aged 25 to 40 with type 1 diabetes. The CDR3 coding sequence is TGTGCCAGCAGGTTGGGTGGAGGGCACCCCTACGAGCAGTACTTC. Amino acid sequence: CASRLGGGHPYEQYF.